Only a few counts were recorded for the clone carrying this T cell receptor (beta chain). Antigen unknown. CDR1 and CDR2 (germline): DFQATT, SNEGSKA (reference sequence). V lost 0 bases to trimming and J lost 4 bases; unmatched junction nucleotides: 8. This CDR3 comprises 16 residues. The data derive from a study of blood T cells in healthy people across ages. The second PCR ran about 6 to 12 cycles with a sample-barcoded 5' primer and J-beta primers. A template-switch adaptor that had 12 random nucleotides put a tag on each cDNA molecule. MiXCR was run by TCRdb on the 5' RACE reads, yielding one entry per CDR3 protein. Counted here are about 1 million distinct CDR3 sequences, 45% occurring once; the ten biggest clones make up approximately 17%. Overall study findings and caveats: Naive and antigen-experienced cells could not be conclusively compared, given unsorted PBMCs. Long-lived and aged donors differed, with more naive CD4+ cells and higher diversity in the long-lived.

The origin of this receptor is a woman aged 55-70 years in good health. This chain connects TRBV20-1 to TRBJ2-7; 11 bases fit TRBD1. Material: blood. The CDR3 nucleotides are TGCAGTGCTAGAGATAGGGAGGGACAGGGGGGTTACGAGCAGTACTTC. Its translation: CSARDREGQGGYEQYF.